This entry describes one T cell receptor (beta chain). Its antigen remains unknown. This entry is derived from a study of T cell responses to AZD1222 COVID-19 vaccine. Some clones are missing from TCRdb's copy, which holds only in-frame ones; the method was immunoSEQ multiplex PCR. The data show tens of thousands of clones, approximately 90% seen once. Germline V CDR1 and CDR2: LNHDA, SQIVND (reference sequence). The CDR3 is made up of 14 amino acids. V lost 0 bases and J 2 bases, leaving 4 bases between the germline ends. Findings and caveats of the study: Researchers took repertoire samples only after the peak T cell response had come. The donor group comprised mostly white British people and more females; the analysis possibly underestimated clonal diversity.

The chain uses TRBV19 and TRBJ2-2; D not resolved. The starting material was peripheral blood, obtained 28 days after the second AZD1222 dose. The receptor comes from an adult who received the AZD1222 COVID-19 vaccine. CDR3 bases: TGTGCCAGTAGTATAGAAGTCAACACCGGGGAGCTGTTTTTT. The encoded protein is CASSIEVNTGELFF.